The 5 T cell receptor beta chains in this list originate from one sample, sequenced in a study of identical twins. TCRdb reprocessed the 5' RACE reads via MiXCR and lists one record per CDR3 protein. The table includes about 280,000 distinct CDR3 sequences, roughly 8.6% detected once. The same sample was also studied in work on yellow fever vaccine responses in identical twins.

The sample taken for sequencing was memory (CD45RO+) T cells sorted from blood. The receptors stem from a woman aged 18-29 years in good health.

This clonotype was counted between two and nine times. CDR3 amino acids: CSAAKVGTSVTGELFF. The DNA of the CDR3 is TGCAGTGCTGCAAAAGTCGGGACTAGTGTCACCGGGGAGCTGTTTTTT. V usage is TRBV20-1 and J usage is TRBJ2-2; 8 bases are a match to TRBD2. J lost 4 bases, V lost 5 bases, and 12 bases had no gene match. CDR1 DFQATT and CDR2 SNEGSKA come from the germline V gene (reference sequence). CDR3 length: 16 amino acids.

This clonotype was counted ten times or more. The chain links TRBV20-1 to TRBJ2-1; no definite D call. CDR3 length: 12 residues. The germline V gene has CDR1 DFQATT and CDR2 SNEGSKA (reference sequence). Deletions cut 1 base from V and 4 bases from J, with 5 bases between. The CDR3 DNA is TGCAGTGCTAGAGTTGGATACAATGAGCAGTTCTTC. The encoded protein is CSARVGYNEQFF.

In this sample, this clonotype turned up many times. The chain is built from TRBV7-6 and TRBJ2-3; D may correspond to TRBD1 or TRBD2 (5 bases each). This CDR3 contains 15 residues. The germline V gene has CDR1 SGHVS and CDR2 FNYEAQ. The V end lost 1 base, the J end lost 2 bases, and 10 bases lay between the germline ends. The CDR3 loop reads CASSLGAGTTDTQYF. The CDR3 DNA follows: TGTGCCAGCAGCTTAGGGGCAGGGACCACAGATACGCAGTATTTT.

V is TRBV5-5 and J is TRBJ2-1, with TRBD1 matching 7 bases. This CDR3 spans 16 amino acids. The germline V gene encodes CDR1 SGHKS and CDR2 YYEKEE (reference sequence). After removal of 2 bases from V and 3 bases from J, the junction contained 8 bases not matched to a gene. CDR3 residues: CASSFLPRDSYNEQFF. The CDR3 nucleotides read TGTGCCAGCAGCTTCCTGCCACGGGACAGCTACAATGAGCAGTTCTTC.

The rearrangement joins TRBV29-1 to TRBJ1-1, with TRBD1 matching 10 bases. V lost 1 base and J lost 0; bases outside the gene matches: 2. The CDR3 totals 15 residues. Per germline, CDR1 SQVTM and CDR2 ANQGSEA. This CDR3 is CSVEGGTGVNTEAFF. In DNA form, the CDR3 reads TGCAGCGTTGAAGGTGGGACAGGGGTGAACACTGAAGCTTTCTTT.